The clone carrying this T cell receptor (beta chain) was seen more than once but under ten times. Its specificity is not known. These data belong to a study of cytomegalovirus exposure and HLA in healthy donors. Points from the study as a whole: Many donors carried some public TCRs, although rarity characterized most TCR sequences. CMV serostatus was the only recorded immune exposure for donors. In a later analysis, TCR beta V- and J-gene trimming showed a link to a missense DCLRE1C variant.

In the PCR, 60 Vbeta and 13 Jbeta primers were used. Clones were read by immunoSEQ multiplex PCR, and TCRdb kept only the in-frame ones, dropping some. The sample records more than 85,000 clones, about 74% being singletons. The germline CDR1 and CDR2 sequences are SGDLS and YYNGEE. The CDR3 is 16 amino acids. The ends lost 4 bases at V and 2 bases at J; junction bases unmatched: 4. The sample consisted of PBMCs. The chain couples TRBV9 to TRBJ2-2; 11 bases map to TRBD2. This receptor was taken from a woman in her fifties or sixties in good health and CMV-seropositive. CDR3 DNA: TGTGCCAGCAGCCCCCGACTAGCGGGAAACACCGGGGAGCTGTTTTTT. The encoded protein is CASSPRLAGNTGELFF. Drawing the rest from reference TRBV9 and TRBJ2-2, the complete variable domain is DSGVTQTPKHLITATGQRVTLRCSPRSGDLSVYWYQQSLDQGLQFLIQYYNGEERAKGNILERFSAQQFPDLHSELNLSSLELGDSALYFCASSPRLAGNTGELFFGEGSRLTVL.